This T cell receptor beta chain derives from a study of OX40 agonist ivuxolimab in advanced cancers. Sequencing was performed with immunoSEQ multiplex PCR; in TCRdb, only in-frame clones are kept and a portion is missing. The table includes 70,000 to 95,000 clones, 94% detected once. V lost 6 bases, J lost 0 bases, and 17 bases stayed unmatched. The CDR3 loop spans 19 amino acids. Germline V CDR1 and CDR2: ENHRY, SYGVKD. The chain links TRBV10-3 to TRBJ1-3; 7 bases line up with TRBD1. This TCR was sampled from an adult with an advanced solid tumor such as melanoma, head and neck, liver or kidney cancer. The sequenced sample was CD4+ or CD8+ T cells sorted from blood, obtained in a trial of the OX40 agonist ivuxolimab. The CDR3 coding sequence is TGTGCCATCAGCCAGGGACAGCCTGACATCCACCGCTCTGGAAACACCATATATTTT. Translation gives CAISQGQPDIHRSGNTIYF.